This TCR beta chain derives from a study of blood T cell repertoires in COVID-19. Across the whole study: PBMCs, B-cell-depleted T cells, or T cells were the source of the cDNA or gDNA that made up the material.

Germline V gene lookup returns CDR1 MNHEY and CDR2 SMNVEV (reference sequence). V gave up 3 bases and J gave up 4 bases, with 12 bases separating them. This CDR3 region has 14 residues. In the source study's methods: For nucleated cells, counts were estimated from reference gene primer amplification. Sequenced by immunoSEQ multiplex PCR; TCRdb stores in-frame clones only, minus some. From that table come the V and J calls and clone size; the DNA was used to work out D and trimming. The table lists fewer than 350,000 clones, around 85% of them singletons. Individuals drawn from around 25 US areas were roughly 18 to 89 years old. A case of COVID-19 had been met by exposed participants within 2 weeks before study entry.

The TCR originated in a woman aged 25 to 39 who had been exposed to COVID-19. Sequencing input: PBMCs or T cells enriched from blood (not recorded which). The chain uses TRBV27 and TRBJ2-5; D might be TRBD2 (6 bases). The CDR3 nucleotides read TGTGCCAGCAGTTTCCAAGCGGGCCCAGAGACCCAGTACTTC. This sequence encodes CASSFQAGPETQYF.